The T cell receptor (beta chain) described here comes from a study of T cells in narcolepsy. About the research overall: Healthy controls were enrolled alongside patients with narcolepsy type 1 or type 2.

Sequencing used immunoSEQ multiplex PCR; TCRdb keeps in-frame clones, though not all of them. The sample includes over 30,000 clones, about nine tenths seen only once; the top ten take 0.83%. Study observations and caveats: Reportedly, autoreactive clonotypes were serially detected in patients' blood but not controls'. Same-patient CSF and blood CD4+ T cell clonotypes included HCRT-specific and TRIB2-specific autoreactive ones.

To note about this clone: The antigen remains undetermined.

Sequenced input: CD45RA- memory CD4+ T cells from PBMCs. This clonotype originated in a human donor with narcolepsy.

This CDR3 is CASSAQGGPDTQYF. In DNA form, the CDR3 reads TGTGCCAGCAGCGCCCAAGGGGGCCCCGATACGCAGTATTTT. This chain joins TRBV7-3 and TRBJ2-3; TRBD1 matches 7 bases. In germline, CDR1 is SGHTA, CDR2 FQGTGA. The length of the CDR3 is 14 residues. V was clipped by 5 bases and J by 6 bases; unmatched bases: 8.